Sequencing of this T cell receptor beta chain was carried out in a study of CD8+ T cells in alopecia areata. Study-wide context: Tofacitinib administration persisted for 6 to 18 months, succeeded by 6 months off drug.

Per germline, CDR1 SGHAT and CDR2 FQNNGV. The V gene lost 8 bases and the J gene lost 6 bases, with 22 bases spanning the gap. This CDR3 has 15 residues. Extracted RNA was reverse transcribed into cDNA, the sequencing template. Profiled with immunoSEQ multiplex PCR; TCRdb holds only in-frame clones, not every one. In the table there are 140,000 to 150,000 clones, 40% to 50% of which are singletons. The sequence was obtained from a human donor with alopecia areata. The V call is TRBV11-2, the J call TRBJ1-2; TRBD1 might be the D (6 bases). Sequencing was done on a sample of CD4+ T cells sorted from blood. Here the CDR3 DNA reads TGTGCCAGCCGGACGGCGGGACAAATCGGTCATGGCTACACCTTC. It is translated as CASRTAGQIGHGYTF.